The 15 T cell receptor beta chains below were found in one sample sequenced in a study of T-cell memory formation after mild COVID-19. TCRdb independently ran MiXCR on the 5' RACE reads; one entry per CDR3 protein. The profile shows over 130,000 distinct CDR3 sequences, 13% to 15% of them singletons. The sample consisted of PBMCs or a T cell subset sorted from them (not recorded which). The receptors were gathered from an adult woman who had mild COVID-19 (a few samples of this study predate the infection). Cell type and time point are not known.

The J gene is TRBJ2-7, the V gene TRBV20-1, with 7 bases fitting TRBD2. CDR3 length equals 14 residues. Germline CDR1 DFQATT, CDR2 SNEGSKA (reference sequence). The V gene end was trimmed by 6 bases and the J gene end by 2 bases; junction bases not matched to a gene: 10. The CDR3 nucleotides read TGCAGTGCAAATCTAGCGGATTCTCCCTACGAGCAGTACTTC. Translated: CSANLADSPYEQYF.

This clonotype has only a few counts. The chain carries TRBV7-3 and TRBJ1-1; TRBD1 aligns across 7 bases. Germline V gene sequence: CDR1 SGHTA, CDR2 FQGTGA. V trimming: 2 bases; J trimming: 2 bases; junction bases outside the gene matches: 8. This CDR3 spans 16 amino acids. The CDR3 sequence is CASSLLRQGINTEAFF. As DNA, the CDR3 is TGTGCCAGCAGCTTACTCCGACAGGGAATAAACACTGAAGCTTTCTTT.

This chain links TRBV11-2 with TRBJ2-3, with 7 bases aligning to TRBD2. In germline, CDR1 is SGHAT, CDR2 FQNNGV. The CDR3 length is 16 residues. Germline trimming cut 1 base from V and 3 bases from J; bases unmatched to any gene: 7. The CDR3: CASSLGWGGLTDTQYF. CDR3 in DNA: TGTGCCAGCAGCTTAGGGTGGGGGGGTTTGACAGATACGCAGTATTTT.

The V gene is TRBV9, the J gene TRBJ1-5; D gene uncertain. Germline V gives CDR1 SGDLS, CDR2 YYNGEE. Trimming stripped 0 bases from V and 1 base from J, with 8 bases between. This CDR3 comprises 15 residues. CDR3 residues: CASSVEGGSNQPQHF. The CDR3, as DNA: TGTGCCAGCAGCGTAGAGGGAGGAAGCAATCAGCCCCAGCATTTT.

This clonotype was seen a handful of times. The chain uses TRBV27 and TRBJ2-7; TRBD1 or TRBD2 may be the D gene (5 bases each). Trimming pared 0 bases from V and 3 bases from J, leaving 12 bases between. Per the germline V gene, CDR1 is MNHEY and CDR2 is SMNVEV (reference sequence). The CDR3 totals 15 residues. DNA for the CDR3: TGTGCCAGCAGTTTATCGCCCAGTGGGGGCTACGAGCAGTACTTC. As protein: CASSLSPSGGYEQYF.

The CDR3 nucleotides read TGCGCCAGCAGCTTGAGGCAGAGGGGGCACCCCTCCTACGAGCAGTACTTC. Its translation is CASSLRQRGHPSYEQYF. The rearrangement joins TRBV5-1 to TRBJ2-7, with TRBD1 matching 7 bases. Germline-derived CDR1 and CDR2 are SGHRS and YFSETQ. Trimming took 1 base from V and 0 from J; bases not matched to a gene: 10. The CDR3 consists of 17 residues.

CDR3 DNA sequence: TGTGCCAGCAGTTCCCTCCGGACTAGCGGAGCGCCCTCTGAAGAGACCCAGTACTTC. Its translation is CASSSLRTSGAPSEETQYF. The gene calls are TRBV27 and TRBJ2-5, with 10 bases lining up with TRBD2. The CDR3 runs to 19 residues. J gave up 3 bases and V 4 bases, and 17 bases lay outside the gene matches. Germline V CDR1 and CDR2: MNHEY, SMNVEV (reference sequence).

This clonotype is categorized as medium-sized. The V gene is TRBV3-1, the J gene TRBJ2-2; 9 positions agree with TRBD1. The trim removed 4 bases at V and 3 bases at J, leaving 3 bases unmatched. In germline, CDR1 is LGHDT, CDR2 YNNKEL (reference sequence). The CDR3 totals 15 residues. DNA for the CDR3: TGTGCCAGCAGCCCCCGGACAGGGGACACCGGGGAGCTGTTTTTT. Encoded protein: CASSPRTGDTGELFF.

There are a few counts of this clonotype. CDR3 residues: CASSSNGYNEQFF. CDR3 DNA: TGTGCCAGCAGCTCTAACGGCTACAATGAGCAGTTCTTC. The J gene is TRBJ2-1, the V gene TRBV7-8; D not resolved. Trimming took off 4 bases at V and 3 bases at J, with 7 bases between the two ends. Germline CDR1 reads SGHVS; CDR2 reads FQNEAQ. This CDR3 comprises 13 residues.

The V and J genes are TRBV5-1 and TRBJ2-1; no firm D call. The V gene lost 0 bases and the J gene lost 10 bases, with 11 bases spanning the gap. The germline CDR1 and CDR2 sequences are SGHRS and YFSETQ. The CDR3 is 13 residues long. CDR3 DNA sequence: TGCGCCAGCAGCTTGGTTGGGTCACAAGAGCAGTTCTTC. Amino acid sequence: CASSLVGSQEQFF.

There are a few counts of this clonotype. V is TRBV13 and J is TRBJ2-7; D might be TRBD2 (5 bases). The CDR3 loop spans 13 amino acids. CDR1 and CDR2 from the germline V gene are PRHDT and FYEKMQ (reference sequence). V was trimmed by 7 bases and J by 5 bases, leaving 15 bases between them. The CDR3 protein is CASTLGGINEQYF. The DNA for the CDR3 is TGTGCCAGCACCCTAGGAGGAATTAACGAGCAGTACTTC.

In this sample, this clonotype turned up many times. This chain links TRBV29-1 with TRBJ1-1; no definite D call. Looked up from germline, CDR1 is SQVTM and CDR2 is ANQGSEA. V lost 6 bases to trimming and J lost 1 base, with 12 bases between them. The CDR3 extends over 13 amino acids. The CDR3 nucleotides are TGCAGCGTGGAAAGCGCTGCGAACACTGAAGCTTTCTTT. Its translation is CSVESAANTEAFF.

The genes are TRBV5-4 and TRBJ1-5; 7 bases line up with TRBD1. With 4 bases clipped from V and 2 bases from J, the junction kept 9 bases outside the gene matches. Germline lookup yields CDR1 SGHNT and CDR2 YYREEE (reference sequence). The CDR3 has 16 amino acids. As DNA, the CDR3 is TGTGCCAGCAGCGGAGCAGGGGGAAAGTGCAATCAGCCCCAGCATTTT. Translated, it gives CASSGAGGKCNQPQHF. The entire variable domain, with the rest obtained from reference TRBV5-4 and TRBJ1-5, is as follows: ETGVTQSPTHLIKTRGQQVTLRCSSQSGHNTVSWYQQALGQGPQFIFQYYREEENGRGNFPPRFSGLQFPNYSSELNVNALELDDSALYLCASSGAGGKCNQPQHFGDGTRLSIL.

This clonotype was detected only a few times. This sequence joins TRBV9 and TRBJ2-3, with D tentatively TRBD2 (6 bases). This CDR3 has 16 amino acids. Deletions cut 0 bases from V and 6 bases from J, with 17 bases between. Germline CDR1 SGDLS, CDR2 YYNGEE. DNA of the CDR3: TGTGCCAGCAGCGTAGAGGGCGGGGCGGCAGCGGATACGCAGTATTTT. Translating gives CASSVEGGAAADTQYF. The full variable domain, in which reference TRBV9 and TRBJ2-3 provide the parts outside the CDR3, is DSGVTQTPKHLITATGQRVTLRCSPRSGDLSVYWYQQSLDQGLQFLIQYYNGEERAKGNILERFSAQQFPDLHSELNLSSLELGDSALYFCASSVEGGAAADTQYFGPGTRLTVL.

The table lists this clonotype with many counts. This rearrangement joins TRBV7-8 to TRBJ2-3, with TRBD2 as a possible D gene (6 bases). Germline-derived CDR1 and CDR2 are SGHVS and FQNEAQ. This CDR3 spans 16 amino acids. With 1 base removed from V and 4 bases from J, the gap between germline ends came to 15 bases. The CDR3 reads CASSLVGGELSDTQYF. CDR3 in DNA: TGTGCCAGCAGCTTAGTGGGGGGAGAGCTGTCAGATACGCAGTATTTT.